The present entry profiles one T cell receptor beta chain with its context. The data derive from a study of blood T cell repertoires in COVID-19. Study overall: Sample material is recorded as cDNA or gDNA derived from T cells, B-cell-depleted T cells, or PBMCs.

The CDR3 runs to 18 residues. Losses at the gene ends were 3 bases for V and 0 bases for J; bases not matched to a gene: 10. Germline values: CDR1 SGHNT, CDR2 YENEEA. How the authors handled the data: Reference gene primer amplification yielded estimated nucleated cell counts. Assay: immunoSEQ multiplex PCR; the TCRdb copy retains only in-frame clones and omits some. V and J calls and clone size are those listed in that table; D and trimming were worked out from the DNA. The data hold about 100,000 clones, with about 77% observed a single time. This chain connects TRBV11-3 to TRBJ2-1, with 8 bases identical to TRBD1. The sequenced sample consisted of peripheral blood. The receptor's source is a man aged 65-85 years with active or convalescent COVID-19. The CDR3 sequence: CASSLGPGQVSSYNEQFF. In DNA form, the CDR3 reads TGTGCCAGCAGCTTGGGACCGGGACAGGTGAGCTCCTACAATGAGCAGTTCTTC.